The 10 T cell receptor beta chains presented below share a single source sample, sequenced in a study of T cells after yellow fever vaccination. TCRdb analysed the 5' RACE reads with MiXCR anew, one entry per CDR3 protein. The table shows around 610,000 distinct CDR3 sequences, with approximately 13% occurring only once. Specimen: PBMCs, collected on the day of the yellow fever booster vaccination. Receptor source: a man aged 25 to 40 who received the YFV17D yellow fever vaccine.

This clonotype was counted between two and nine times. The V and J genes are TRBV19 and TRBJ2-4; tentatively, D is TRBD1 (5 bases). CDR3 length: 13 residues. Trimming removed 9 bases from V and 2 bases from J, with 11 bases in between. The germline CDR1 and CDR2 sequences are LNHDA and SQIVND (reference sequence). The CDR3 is CASATVPKNIQYF. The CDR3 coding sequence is TGTGCCAGCGCGACAGTTCCCAAAAACATTCAGTACTTC.

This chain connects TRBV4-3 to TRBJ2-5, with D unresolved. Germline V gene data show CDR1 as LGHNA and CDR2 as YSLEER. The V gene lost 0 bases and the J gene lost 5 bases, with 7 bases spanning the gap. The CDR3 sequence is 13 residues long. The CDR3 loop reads CASSQEEGETQYF. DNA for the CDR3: TGCGCCAGCAGCCAAGAAGAAGGTGAGACCCAGTACTTC.

CDR3 loop: CSARPSGTYNEQFF. DNA of the CDR3: TGCAGTGCTAGACCTAGCGGAACATACAATGAGCAGTTCTTC. The rearrangement joins TRBV20-1 to TRBJ2-1, with 7 bases identical to TRBD2. This CDR3 contains 14 residues. The V and J ends lost 2 bases and 4 bases, in that order; junction bases with no gene match: 5. Looked up from germline, CDR1 is DFQATT and CDR2 is SNEGSKA (reference sequence).

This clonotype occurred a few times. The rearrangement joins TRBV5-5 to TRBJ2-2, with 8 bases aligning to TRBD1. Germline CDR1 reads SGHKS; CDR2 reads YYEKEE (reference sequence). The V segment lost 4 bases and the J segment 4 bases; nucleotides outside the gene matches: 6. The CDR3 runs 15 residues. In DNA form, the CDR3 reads TGTGCCAGCAGCCTGAATGGACAGGGCACCGGGGAGCTGTTTTTT. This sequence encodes CASSLNGQGTGELFF.

The CDR3 loop is CSAGQGTYEQYF. CDR3 bases: TGCAGTGCCGGACAGGGAACCTACGAGCAGTACTTC. The chain employs TRBV20-1 and TRBJ2-7, with TRBD1 matching over 8 bases. This CDR3 is 12 amino acids long. The ends lost 6 bases at V and 2 bases at J; junction bases unmatched: 3. Per germline, CDR1 DFQATT and CDR2 SNEGSKA (reference sequence).

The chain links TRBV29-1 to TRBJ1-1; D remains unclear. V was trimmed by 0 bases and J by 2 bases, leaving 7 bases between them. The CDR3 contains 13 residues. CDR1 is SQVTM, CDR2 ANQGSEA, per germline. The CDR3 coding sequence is TGCAGCGTTGAAGACCAGACAAACACTGAAGCTTTCTTT. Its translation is CSVEDQTNTEAFF.

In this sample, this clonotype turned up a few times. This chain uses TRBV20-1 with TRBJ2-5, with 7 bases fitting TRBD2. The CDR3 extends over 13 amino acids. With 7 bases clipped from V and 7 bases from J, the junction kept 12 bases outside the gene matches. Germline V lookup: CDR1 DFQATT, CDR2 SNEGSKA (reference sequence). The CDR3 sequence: CSGTATSSGTQYF. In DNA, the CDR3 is TGCAGTGGAACTGCGACTAGCAGCGGGACCCAGTACTTC.

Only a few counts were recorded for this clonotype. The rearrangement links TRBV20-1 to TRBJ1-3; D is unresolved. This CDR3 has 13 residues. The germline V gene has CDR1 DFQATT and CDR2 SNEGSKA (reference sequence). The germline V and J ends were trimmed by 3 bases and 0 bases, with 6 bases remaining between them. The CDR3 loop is CSARPASGNTIYF. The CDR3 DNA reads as TGCAGTGCTAGGCCGGCCTCTGGAAACACCATATATTTT.

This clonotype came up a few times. The CDR3 protein is CASSLMGDNAGTEAFF. For the CDR3, the DNA is TGTGCCAGCAGCTTAATGGGGGACAACGCGGGCACTGAAGCTTTCTTT. This chain uses TRBV7-3 with TRBJ1-1; tentatively, D is TRBD1 (6 bases). The CDR3 covers 16 residues. The germline V and J ends were trimmed by 1 base and 4 bases, with 16 bases remaining between them. Germline CDR1 SGHTA, CDR2 FQGTGA.

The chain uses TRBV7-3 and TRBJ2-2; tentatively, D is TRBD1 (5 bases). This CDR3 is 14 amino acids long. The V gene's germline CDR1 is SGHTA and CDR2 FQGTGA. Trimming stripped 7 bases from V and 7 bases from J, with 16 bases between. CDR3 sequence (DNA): TGTGCCAGCAACTTGGGGCCGAAACTCGGGGAGCTGTTTTTT. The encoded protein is CASNLGPKLGELFF.